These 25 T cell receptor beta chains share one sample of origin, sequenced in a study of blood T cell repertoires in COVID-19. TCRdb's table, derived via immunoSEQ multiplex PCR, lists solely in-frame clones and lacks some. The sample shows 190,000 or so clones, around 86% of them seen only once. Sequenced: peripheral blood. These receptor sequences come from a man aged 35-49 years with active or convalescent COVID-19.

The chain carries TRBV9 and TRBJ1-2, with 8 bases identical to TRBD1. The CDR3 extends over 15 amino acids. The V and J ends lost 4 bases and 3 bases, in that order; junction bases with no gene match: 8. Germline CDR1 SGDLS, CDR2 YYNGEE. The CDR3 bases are TGTGCCAGCAGCCCAGGGGGCCAGGCCCACTATGGCTACACCTTC. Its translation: CASSPGGQAHYGYTF.

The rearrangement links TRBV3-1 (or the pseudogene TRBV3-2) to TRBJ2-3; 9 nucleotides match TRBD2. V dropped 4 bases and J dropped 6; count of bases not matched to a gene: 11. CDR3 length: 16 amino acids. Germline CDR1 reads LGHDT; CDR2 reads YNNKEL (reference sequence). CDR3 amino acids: CASSPNSAGGRDTQYF. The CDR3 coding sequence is TGTGCCAGCAGCCCCAACTCGGCGGGGGGGCGGGATACGCAGTATTTT.

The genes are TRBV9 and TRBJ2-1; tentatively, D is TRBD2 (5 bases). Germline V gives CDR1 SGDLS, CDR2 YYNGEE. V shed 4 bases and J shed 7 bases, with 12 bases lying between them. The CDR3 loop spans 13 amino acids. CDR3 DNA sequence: TGTGCCAGCAGCCCTGGACTCGCTAATGAGCAGTTCTTC. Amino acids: CASSPGLANEQFF. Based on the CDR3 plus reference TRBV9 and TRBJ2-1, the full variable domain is DSGVTQTPKHLITATGQRVTLRCSPRSGDLSVYWYQQSLDQGLQFLIQYYNGEERAKGNILERFSAQQFPDLHSELNLSSLELGDSALYFCASSPGLANEQFFGPGTRLTVL.

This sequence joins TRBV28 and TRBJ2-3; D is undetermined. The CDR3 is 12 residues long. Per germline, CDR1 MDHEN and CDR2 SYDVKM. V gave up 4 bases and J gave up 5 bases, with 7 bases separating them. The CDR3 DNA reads TGTGCCAGCAGTTCGACGGGAGATACGCAGTATTTT. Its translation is CASSSTGDTQYF.

The CDR3 sequence is CAWGRDRPYGYTF. In DNA form, the CDR3 reads TGTGCCTGGGGAAGGGACAGGCCCTATGGCTACACCTTC. The V gene is TRBV30, the J gene TRBJ1-2, with 8 bases fitting TRBD1. The CDR3 is made up of 13 amino acids. Germline-derived CDR1 and CDR2 are GTSNPN and SVGIG (reference sequence). J gave up 4 bases and V 5 bases, and 6 bases lay outside the gene matches. Full variable domain (missing parts from reference TRBV30 and TRBJ1-2): SQTIHQWPATLVQPVGSPLSLECTVEGTSNPNLYWYRQAAGRGLQLLFYSVGIGQISSEVPQNLSASRPQDRQFILSSKKLLLSDSGFYLCAWGRDRPYGYTFGSGTRLTVV.

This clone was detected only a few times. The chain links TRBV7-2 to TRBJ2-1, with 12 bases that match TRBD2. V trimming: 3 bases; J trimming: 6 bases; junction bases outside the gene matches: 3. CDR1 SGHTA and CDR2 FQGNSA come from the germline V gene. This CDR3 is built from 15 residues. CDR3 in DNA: TGTGCCAGCAGCTTTCGGACTAGCGGGGTCAATGAGCAGTTCTTC. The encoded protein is CASSFRTSGVNEQFF.

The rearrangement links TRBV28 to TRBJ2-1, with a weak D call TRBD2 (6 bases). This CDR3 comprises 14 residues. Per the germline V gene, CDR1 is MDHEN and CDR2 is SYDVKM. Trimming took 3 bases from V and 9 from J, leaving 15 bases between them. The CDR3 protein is CASSFPGGKFEQFF. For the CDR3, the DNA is TGTGCCAGCAGTTTCCCTGGGGGGAAATTTGAGCAGTTCTTC.

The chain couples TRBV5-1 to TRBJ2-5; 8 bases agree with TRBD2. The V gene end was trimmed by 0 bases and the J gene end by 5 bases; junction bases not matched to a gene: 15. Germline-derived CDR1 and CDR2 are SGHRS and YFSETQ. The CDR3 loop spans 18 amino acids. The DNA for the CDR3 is TGCGCCAGCAGCTTGGCCTTAAGAACGGGGGGGCTTGTCGAGACCCAGTACTTC. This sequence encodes CASSLALRTGGLVETQYF. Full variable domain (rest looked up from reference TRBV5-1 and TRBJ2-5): KAGVTQTPRYLIKTRGQQVTLSCSPISGHRSVSWYQQTPGQGLQFLFEYFSETQRNKGNFPGRFSGRQFSNSRSEMNVSTLELGDSALYLCASSLALRTGGLVETQYFGPGTRLLVL.

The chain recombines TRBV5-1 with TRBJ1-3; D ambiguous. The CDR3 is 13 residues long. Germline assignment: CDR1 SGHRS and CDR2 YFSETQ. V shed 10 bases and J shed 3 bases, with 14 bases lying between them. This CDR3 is CAPDPGNGNTIYF. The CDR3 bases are TGCGCCCCCGACCCGGGTAATGGAAACACCATATATTTT.

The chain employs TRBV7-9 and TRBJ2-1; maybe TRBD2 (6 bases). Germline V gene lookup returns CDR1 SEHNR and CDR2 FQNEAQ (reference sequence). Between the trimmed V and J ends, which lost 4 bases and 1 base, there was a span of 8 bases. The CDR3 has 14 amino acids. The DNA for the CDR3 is TGTGCCAGCAGCTGGGGAGGTTCCTACAATGAGCAGTTCTTC. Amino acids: CASSWGGSYNEQFF.

CDR3 DNA sequence: TGTGCCAGCAGCTTGCCCCGACAGGCCGGGGGCTACACCTTC. This gives the protein CASSLPRQAGGYTF. The genes are TRBV5-6 and TRBJ1-2; possible D gene TRBD1, 6 bases. Per the germline V gene, CDR1 is SGHDT and CDR2 is YYEEEE. V lost 1 base to trimming and J lost 8 bases, with 15 bases between them. This CDR3 comprises 14 residues.

The CDR3 sequence is CASSQEGNTIYF. The CDR3 DNA sequence: TGCGCCAGCAGCCAAGAGGGCAACACCATATATTTT. V usage is TRBV4-1 and J usage is TRBJ1-3; D uncertain. This CDR3 has 12 amino acids. V lost 0 bases to trimming and J lost 7 bases, with 4 bases between them. Germline CDR1 reads MGHRA; CDR2 reads YSYEKL.

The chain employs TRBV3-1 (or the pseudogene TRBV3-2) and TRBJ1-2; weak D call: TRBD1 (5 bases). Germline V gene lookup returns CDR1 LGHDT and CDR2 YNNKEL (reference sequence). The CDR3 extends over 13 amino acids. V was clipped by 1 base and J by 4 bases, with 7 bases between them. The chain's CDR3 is CASSQVQGYGYTF. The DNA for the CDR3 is TGTGCCAGCAGCCAAGTTCAGGGCTATGGCTACACCTTC.

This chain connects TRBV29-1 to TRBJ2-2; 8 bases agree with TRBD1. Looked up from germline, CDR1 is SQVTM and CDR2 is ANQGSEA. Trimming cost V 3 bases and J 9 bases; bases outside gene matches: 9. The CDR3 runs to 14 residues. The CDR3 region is CSVERQDRARELFF. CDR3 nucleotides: TGCAGCGTTGAGAGGCAGGACAGGGCACGGGAGCTGTTTTTT.

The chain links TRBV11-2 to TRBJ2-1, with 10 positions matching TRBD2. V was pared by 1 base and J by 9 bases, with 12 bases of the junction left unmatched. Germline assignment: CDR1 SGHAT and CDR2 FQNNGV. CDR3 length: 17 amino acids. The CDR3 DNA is TGTGCCAGCAGCTTAGGGCTTCTAGCGGGGGAGGGGTTTGAGCAGTTCTTC. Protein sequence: CASSLGLLAGEGFEQFF.

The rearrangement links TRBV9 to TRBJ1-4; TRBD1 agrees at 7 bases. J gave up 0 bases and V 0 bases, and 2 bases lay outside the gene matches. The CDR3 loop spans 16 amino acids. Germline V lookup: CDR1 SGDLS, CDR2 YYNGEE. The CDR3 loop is CASSVGDSTTNEKLFF. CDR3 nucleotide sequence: TGTGCCAGCAGCGTAGGGGACAGTACAACTAATGAAAAACTGTTTTTT.

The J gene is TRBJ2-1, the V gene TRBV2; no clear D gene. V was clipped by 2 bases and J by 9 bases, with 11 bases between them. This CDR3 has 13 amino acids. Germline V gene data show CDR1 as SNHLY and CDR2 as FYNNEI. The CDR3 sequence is CASSELLSTEQFF. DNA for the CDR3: TGTGCCAGCAGTGAACTTCTGAGCACTGAGCAGTTCTTC.

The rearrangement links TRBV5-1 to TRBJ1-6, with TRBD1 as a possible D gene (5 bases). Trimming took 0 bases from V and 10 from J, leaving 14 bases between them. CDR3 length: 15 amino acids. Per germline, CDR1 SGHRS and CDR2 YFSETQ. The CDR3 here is CASSLAWQGNSPLHF. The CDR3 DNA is TGCGCCAGCAGCTTGGCCTGGCAGGGCAACTCACCCCTCCACTTT.

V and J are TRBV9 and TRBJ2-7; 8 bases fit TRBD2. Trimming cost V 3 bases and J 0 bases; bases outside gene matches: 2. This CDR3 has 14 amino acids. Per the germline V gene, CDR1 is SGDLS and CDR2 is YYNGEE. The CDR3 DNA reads TGTGCCAGCAGCGGTAGCGGGGTCTCCTACGAGCAGTACTTC. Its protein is CASSGSGVSYEQYF. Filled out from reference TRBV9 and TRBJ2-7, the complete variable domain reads DSGVTQTPKHLITATGQRVTLRCSPRSGDLSVYWYQQSLDQGLQFLIQYYNGEERAKGNILERFSAQQFPDLHSELNLSSLELGDSALYFCASSGSGVSYEQYFGPGTRLTVT.

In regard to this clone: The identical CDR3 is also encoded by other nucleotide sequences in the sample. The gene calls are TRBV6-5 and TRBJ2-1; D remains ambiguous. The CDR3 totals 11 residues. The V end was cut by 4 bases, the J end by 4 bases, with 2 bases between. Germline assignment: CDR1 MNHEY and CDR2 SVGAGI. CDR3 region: CASSLYNEQFF. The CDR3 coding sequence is TGTGCCAGCAGTTTATACAATGAGCAGTTCTTC.

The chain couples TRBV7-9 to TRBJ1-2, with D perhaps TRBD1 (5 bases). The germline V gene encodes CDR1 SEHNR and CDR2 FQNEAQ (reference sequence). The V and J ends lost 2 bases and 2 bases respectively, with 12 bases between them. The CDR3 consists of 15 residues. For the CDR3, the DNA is TGTGCCAGCAGCTTAAAGGGGTCAACGAACTATGGCTACACCTTC. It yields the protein CASSLKGSTNYGYTF.

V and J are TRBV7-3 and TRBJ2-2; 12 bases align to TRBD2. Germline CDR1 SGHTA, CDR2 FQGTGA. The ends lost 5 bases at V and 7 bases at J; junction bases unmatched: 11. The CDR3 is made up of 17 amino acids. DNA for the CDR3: TGTGCCAGCAGCCAGATAACTAGCGGGGGGTTTGACGGGGAGCTGTTTTTT. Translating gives CASSQITSGGFDGELFF.

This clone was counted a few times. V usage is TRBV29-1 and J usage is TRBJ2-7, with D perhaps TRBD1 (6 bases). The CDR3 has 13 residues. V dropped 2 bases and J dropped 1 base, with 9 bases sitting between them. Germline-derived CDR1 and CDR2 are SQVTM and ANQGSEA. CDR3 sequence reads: CSVERDISYEQYF. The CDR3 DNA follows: TGCAGCGTTGAAAGGGACATATCCTACGAGCAGTACTTC.

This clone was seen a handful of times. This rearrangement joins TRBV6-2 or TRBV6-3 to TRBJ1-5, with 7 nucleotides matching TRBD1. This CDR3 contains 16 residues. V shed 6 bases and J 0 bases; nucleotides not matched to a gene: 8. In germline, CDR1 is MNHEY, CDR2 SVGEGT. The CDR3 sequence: CASSRQTGNSNQPQHF. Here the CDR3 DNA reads TGTGCCAGCAGCCGTCAGACAGGGAATAGCAATCAGCCCCAGCATTTT.

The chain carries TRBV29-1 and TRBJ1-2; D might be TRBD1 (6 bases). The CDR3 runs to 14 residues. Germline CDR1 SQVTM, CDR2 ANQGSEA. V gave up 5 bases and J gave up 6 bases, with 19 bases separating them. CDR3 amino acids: CSVTHRVERDGYTF. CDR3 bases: TGCAGCGTTACTCACAGGGTGGAGAGGGATGGCTACACCTTC.